This T cell receptor (beta chain) was captured by sequencing in a study of patients and donors after allogeneic stem cell transplantation. Each CDR3 protein is one row after TCRdb ran MiXCR on the RT-PCR reads. The sample yields about a million distinct CDR3 sequences, around 17% seen once. The V and J ends lost 0 bases and 8 bases respectively, with 12 bases between them. This CDR3 contains 15 residues. Germline V CDR1 and CDR2: KGHDR, SFDVKD. This clonotype was seen just once. Material: blood, either unsorted or a sorted T cell fraction (not recorded which). This rearrangement joins TRBV24-1 to TRBJ2-2, with D possibly being TRBD2 (5 bases). The source of this sequence is a human donor who was either an allogeneic HSCT recipient or a stem cell or donor lymphocyte infusion donor (not recorded which). It is not recorded whose cells these are; they may come from a transplant donor. Written as DNA, the CDR3 is TGTGCCACCAGTGATTTGTCGCACCCGGGGGGGGAGCTGTTTTTT. It codes for CATSDLSHPGGELFF.